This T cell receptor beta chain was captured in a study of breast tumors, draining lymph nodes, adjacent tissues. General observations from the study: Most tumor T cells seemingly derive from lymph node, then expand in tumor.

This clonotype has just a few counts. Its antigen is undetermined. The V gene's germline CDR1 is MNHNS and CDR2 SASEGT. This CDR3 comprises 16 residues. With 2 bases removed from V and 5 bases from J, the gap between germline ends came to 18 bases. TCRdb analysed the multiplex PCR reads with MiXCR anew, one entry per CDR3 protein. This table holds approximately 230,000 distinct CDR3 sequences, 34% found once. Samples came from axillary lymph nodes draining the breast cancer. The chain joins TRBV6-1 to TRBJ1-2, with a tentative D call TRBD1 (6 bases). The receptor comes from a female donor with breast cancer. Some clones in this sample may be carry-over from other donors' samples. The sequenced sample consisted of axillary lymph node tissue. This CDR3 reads CASSERWSRTVYGYTF. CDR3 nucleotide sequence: TGTGCCAGCAGTGAACGGTGGTCGAGGACAGTTTATGGCTACACCTTC.